The subject of this entry is one T cell receptor (beta chain). Per the germline V gene, CDR1 is MNHNS and CDR2 is SASEGT. The CDR3 spans 15 residues. Trimming pared 2 bases from V and 6 bases from J, leaving 14 bases between. 13 Jbeta primers and 60 Vbeta primers were used for the PCR. Clones were read by immunoSEQ multiplex PCR, and TCRdb kept only the in-frame ones, dropping some. Of some 180,000 clones listed, roughly 70% were seen once; the top ten hold over 2.5%. These data come from a study of cytomegalovirus exposure and HLA in healthy donors. Sequences were obtained from PBMCs. The chain joins TRBV6-1 to TRBJ1-5; D is possibly TRBD1 (5 bases). The source of this sequence is a male donor in good health and CMV-seronegative. The CDR3 loop reads CASSEWAGAIQPQHF. The DNA of the CDR3 is TGTGCCAGCAGTGAATGGGCTGGGGCTATTCAGCCCCAGCATTTT.